Presented here are 31 T cell receptor beta chains from one specimen sequenced in a study of blood T cell repertoires in COVID-19. The repertoire was sequenced with immunoSEQ multiplex PCR; TCRdb's copy has only in-frame clones and lacks some. The repertoire has about 230,000 clones, 65% to 85% of them found once; the top ten carry about 5.7%. The specimen was peripheral blood. The receptors were gathered from a man older than 75 with acute or convalescent COVID-19.

The rearrangement joins TRBV28 to TRBJ1-5, with 7 nucleotides matching TRBD1. This CDR3 is built from 14 residues. Trimming removed 7 bases from V and 1 base from J; junction bases left unmatched: 4. Germline loops: CDR1 MDHEN, CDR2 SYDVKM. DNA of the CDR3: TGTGCCAGCACCCCAGGGGGAAGCAATCAGCCCCAGCATTTT. Its translation: CASTPGGSNQPQHF.

CDR3 amino acids: CASSLALSAGVPGELFF. CDR3 coding DNA: TGCGCCAGCAGCTTGGCCCTTTCGGCGGGAGTCCCCGGGGAGCTGTTTTTT. This chain joins TRBV5-1 and TRBJ2-2, with 7 bases matching TRBD2. CDR1 is SGHRS, CDR2 YFSETQ, per germline. The trim removed 0 bases at V and 6 bases at J, leaving 11 bases unmatched. The CDR3 is 17 residues long. The variable domain in full, completed from reference TRBV5-1 and TRBJ2-2, reads KAGVTQTPRYLIKTRGQQVTLSCSPISGHRSVSWYQQTPGQGLQFLFEYFSETQRNKGNFPGRFSGRQFSNSRSEMNVSTLELGDSALYLCASSLALSAGVPGELFFGEGSRLTVL.

The rearrangement joins TRBV27 to TRBJ2-7, with 9 bases identical to TRBD1. Germline CDR1 is MNHEY and CDR2 is SMNVEV (reference sequence). The CDR3 sequence is 14 residues long. The ends lost 5 bases at V and 5 bases at J; junction bases unmatched: 7. As DNA, the CDR3 is TGTGCCAGCAGTAAGTGGACAGGGGTCAACGAGCAGTACTTC. Its protein product is CASSKWTGVNEQYF.

The rearrangement uses TRBV30 and TRBJ1-2, with D uncertain. The V gene lost 1 base and the J gene lost 6 bases, with 15 bases spanning the gap. CDR3 length: 14 amino acids. Germline CDR1 is GTSNPN and CDR2 is SVGIG (reference sequence). The CDR3 DNA reads TGTGCCTGGAGTGAAGGCAGCGGCCGAGATGGCTACACCTTC. Translation: CAWSEGSGRDGYTF.

The chain employs TRBV6-5 and TRBJ1-6, with D possibly TRBD1 on 5 matching bases. CDR3 length: 14 residues. Per germline, CDR1 MNHEY and CDR2 SVGAGI. Trimming shortened V by 6 bases and J by 9 bases, and 15 bases separated the two germline ends. This CDR3 is CASSSEQGGSPLHF. The CDR3 DNA reads TGTGCCAGCAGCTCGGAGCAGGGAGGTTCACCCCTCCACTTT.

This rearrangement joins TRBV19 to TRBJ2-2, with a possible D match to TRBD2 (5 bases). The CDR3 covers 16 residues. Trimming stripped 5 bases from V and 7 bases from J, with 20 bases between. CDR1 is LNHDA and CDR2 is SQIVND in the germline V gene (reference sequence). This chain's CDR3 is CASSPLVRERDGELFF. The CDR3 DNA is TGTGCCAGTAGTCCCCTAGTGAGGGAGAGGGACGGGGAGCTGTTTTTT.

The sample holds many counts of this clone. V and J are TRBV19 and TRBJ2-1, with a possible D match to TRBD2 (6 bases). The germline V gene encodes CDR1 LNHDA and CDR2 SQIVND (reference sequence). This CDR3 is built from 16 residues. Trimming shortened V by 6 bases and J by 11 bases, and 26 bases separated the two germline ends. The CDR3 is CASRDGSAKDRLKQFF. CDR3 in DNA: TGTGCCAGTAGGGACGGGAGTGCCAAGGACCGCTTAAAGCAGTTCTTC.

The chain links TRBV29-1 to TRBJ2-3, with 14 positions matching TRBD2. Germline assignment: CDR1 SQVTM and CDR2 ANQGSEA. V gave up 5 bases and J gave up 1 base; unmatched junction bases: 2. The CDR3 is 15 amino acids. CDR3 protein: CSVPGLAGGTDTQYF. The CDR3 coding sequence is TGCAGCGTTCCGGGACTAGCGGGGGGCACAGATACGCAGTATTTT.

The chain couples TRBV7-9 to TRBJ1-2, with D possibly being TRBD1 (5 bases). Germline values: CDR1 SEHNR, CDR2 FQNEAQ (reference sequence). The CDR3 has 14 residues. V dropped 4 bases and J dropped 8 bases, with 17 bases sitting between them. CDR3 loop: CASSSSRVLGGYTF. The CDR3 DNA is TGTGCCAGCAGCTCCTCCAGGGTTTTAGGAGGCTACACCTTC.

A word on this clone: Other DNA sequences in this sample translate to the same CDR3. The V and J genes are TRBV18 and TRBJ2-7; D gene unclear. The CDR3 runs 13 residues. Looked up from germline, CDR1 is KGHSH and CDR2 is LQKENI. V was trimmed by 2 bases and J by 3 bases, leaving 8 bases between them. CDR3 amino acids: CASSPGLSYEQYF. The CDR3 bases are TGTGCCAGCTCACCAGGGCTGAGCTACGAGCAGTACTTC.

This clone has just a few counts. This sequence joins TRBV19 and TRBJ2-7; perhaps TRBD2 as D (6 bases). V dropped 6 bases and J dropped 3 bases, with 18 bases sitting between them. The CDR3 has 15 residues. Germline CDR1 reads LNHDA; CDR2 reads SQIVND (reference sequence). The CDR3 nucleotides read TGTGCCAGTAGCATACGGGGGTTTAGCTACTACGAGCAGTACTTC. It translates to CASSIRGFSYYEQYF.

The rearrangement links TRBV12-3 or TRBV12-4 to TRBJ2-7; TRBD2 might be the D (7 bases). CDR3 length equals 13 residues. Trimming shortened V by 7 bases and J by 6 bases, and 16 bases separated the two germline ends. CDR3 DNA sequence: TGTGCCAGCACCTTCAGGGGAGGGACCGAGCAGTACTTC. Its translation is CASTFRGGTEQYF.

The chain combines TRBV27 with TRBJ2-7; D might be TRBD1 (5 bases). Trimming stripped 5 bases from V and 4 bases from J, with 12 bases between. The CDR3 extends over 13 amino acids. Germline V gene data show CDR1 as MNHEY and CDR2 as SMNVEV (reference sequence). The CDR3 spells CASSLLTDYEQYF. DNA for the CDR3: TGTGCCAGCAGTCTCCTGACAGATTACGAGCAGTACTTC.

The genes are TRBV11-2 and TRBJ1-5; D is undetermined. This CDR3 is built from 15 residues. Trimming cost V 0 bases and J 2 bases, with 8 bases left between them. Germline CDR1 is SGHAT and CDR2 is FQNNGV. Here the CDR3 DNA reads TGTGCCAGCAGCTTAGACCCAGGTCGCAATCAGCCCCAGCATTTT. This sequence encodes CASSLDPGRNQPQHF.

To note about this clone: Other DNA sequences within the sample encode an identical CDR3. This rearrangement joins TRBV5-1 to TRBJ2-1; 9 nucleotides agree with TRBD1. V was pared by 4 bases and J by 4 bases, with 6 bases of the junction left unmatched. Per germline, CDR1 SGHRS and CDR2 YFSETQ. This CDR3 has 15 residues. Here the CDR3 DNA reads TGCGCCAGCAGCGCAGGGACAGGGTCGTACAATGAGCAGTTCTTC. It codes for CASSAGTGSYNEQFF.

This chain links TRBV2 with TRBJ1-6; 9 bases match TRBD1. The V gene's germline CDR1 is SNHLY and CDR2 FYNNEI. The V gene end was trimmed by 4 bases and the J gene end by 7 bases; junction bases not matched to a gene: 5. The CDR3 contains 15 residues. CDR3 amino acids: CASSARTGENSPLHF. Written as DNA, the CDR3 is TGTGCCAGCAGTGCCAGGACAGGGGAAAATTCACCCCTCCACTTT.

The chain uses TRBV4-2 and TRBJ2-5; the match to TRBD2 covers 9 bases. With 4 bases clipped from V and 5 bases from J, the junction kept 8 bases outside the gene matches. Germline loops: CDR1 LGHNA, CDR2 YNFKEQ. The CDR3 runs 15 residues. The CDR3 bases are TGTGCCAGCAGCCCGTTAGCGGGGGCAGGGGAGACCCAGTACTTC. Its protein product is CASSPLAGAGETQYF.

V gene TRBV18 combines with J gene TRBJ2-3; 7 nucleotides match TRBD1. J was trimmed by 0 bases and V by 4 bases; bases with no gene match: 7. Looked up from germline, CDR1 is KGHSH and CDR2 is LQKENI. The CDR3 contains 16 residues. CDR3 loop: CASSLRQGESTDTQYF. CDR3 nucleotides: TGTGCCAGCTCACTCCGACAGGGAGAAAGCACAGATACGCAGTATTTT. Combining the CDR3 with reference TRBV18 and TRBJ2-3 gives the whole variable domain NAGVMQNPRHLVRRRGQEARLRCSPMKGHSHVYWYRQLPEEGLKFMVYLQKENIIDESGMPKERFSAEFPKEGPSILRIQQVVRGDSAAYFCASSLRQGESTDTQYFGPGTRLTVL.

This chain connects TRBV29-1 to TRBJ2-1, with TRBD2 identical over 9 bases. With V trimmed by 4 bases and J by 6 bases, 7 bases remained unmatched. This CDR3 comprises 14 residues. Germline loops: CDR1 SQVTM, CDR2 ANQGSEA. The chain's CDR3 is CSVGSGLAPNEQFF. CDR3 sequence (DNA): TGCAGCGTTGGGTCAGGACTAGCGCCCAATGAGCAGTTCTTC.

The chain has TRBV6-5 and TRBJ2-7, with D possibly being TRBD1 (7 bases). The CDR3 runs 12 residues. Between the trimmed V and J ends, which lost 11 bases and 6 bases, there was a span of 17 bases. CDR1 MNHEY and CDR2 SVGAGI come from the germline V gene. CDR3 bases: TGTGCCGCCAAGACCCAGGGGGGCGAGCAGTACTTC. This gives the protein CAAKTQGGEQYF.

V gene TRBV2 combines with J gene TRBJ2-7; possibly TRBD2 for D (7 bases). The CDR3 runs 14 residues. Trimming pared 4 bases from V and 4 bases from J, leaving 14 bases between. The germline V gene has CDR1 SNHLY and CDR2 FYNNEI. This CDR3 reads CASSGGGGRYEQYF. CDR3 DNA sequence: TGTGCCAGCAGTGGAGGGGGGGGCAGGTACGAGCAGTACTTC.

The chain employs TRBV19 and TRBJ2-2; possible D gene TRBD2, 6 bases. Germline V gene sequence: CDR1 LNHDA, CDR2 SQIVND (reference sequence). V lost 8 bases and J lost 0, with 13 bases in between. The CDR3 consists of 15 residues. The CDR3 sequence: CASATGTSNTGELFF. The CDR3 DNA is TGTGCCAGTGCTACCGGGACTTCGAACACCGGGGAGCTGTTTTTT. Full variable domain (missing parts from reference TRBV19 and TRBJ2-2): DGGITQSPKYLFRKEGQNVTLSCEQNLNHDAMYWYRQDPGQGLRLIYYSQIVNDFQKGDIAEGYSVSREKKESFPLTVTSAQKNPTAFYLCASATGTSNTGELFFGEGSRLTVL.

V is TRBV19 and J is TRBJ2-7; 10 positions agree with TRBD1. The CDR3 is 14 residues long. Germline assignment: CDR1 LNHDA and CDR2 SQIVND (reference sequence). The ends lost 10 bases at V and 6 bases at J; junction bases unmatched: 12. The CDR3 DNA is TGTGCCACCGCACCCAGACAGGGGGCGGTCGAGCAGTACTTC. Translation gives CATAPRQGAVEQYF.

This clone appeared a few times. V is TRBV5-5 and J is TRBJ2-7, with D maybe TRBD2 (6 bases). The CDR3 runs to 19 residues. Trimming left V 2 bases short and J 3 bases short, with 27 bases between. Germline-derived CDR1 and CDR2 are SGHKS and YYEKEE (reference sequence). For the CDR3, the DNA is TGTGCCAGCAGCTTCCTCGAGCAGCTTGTTTTAGCGGAGAGCTACGAGCAGTACTTC. It is translated as CASSFLEQLVLAESYEQYF.

The chain has TRBV7-3 and TRBJ2-1, with 9 bases matching TRBD2. V lost 4 bases and J lost 3; bases outside the gene matches: 7. In germline, CDR1 is SGHTA, CDR2 FQGTGA. CDR3 length: 16 amino acids. CDR3 amino acids: CASSSLAGAVYNEQFF. CDR3 in DNA: TGTGCCAGCAGCTCCTTAGCGGGAGCAGTCTACAATGAGCAGTTCTTC. The full variable domain, with the rest looked up from reference TRBV7-3 and TRBJ2-1, is GAGVSQTPSNKVTEKGKYVELRCDPISGHTALYWYRQSLGQGPEFLIYFQGTGAADDSGLPNDRFFAVRPEGSVSTLKIQRTERGDSAVYLCASSSLAGAVYNEQFFGPGTRLTVL.

The chain has TRBV7-3 and TRBJ2-2; tentatively, D is TRBD2 (6 bases). Germline V gene lookup returns CDR1 SGHTA and CDR2 FQGTGA. Trimming took 5 bases from V and 7 from J, leaving 14 bases between them. CDR3 size: 14 residues. The DNA for the CDR3 is TGTGCCAGCAGCCTGATACTAGCCGGCGGGGAGCTGTTTTTT. Translation gives CASSLILAGGELFF.

The chain has TRBV10-3 and TRBJ2-5, with D maybe TRBD2 (9 bases). This CDR3 is built from 16 residues. With 6 bases removed from V and 5 bases from J, the gap between germline ends came to 22 bases. Germline V CDR1 and CDR2: ENHRY, SYGVKD. The CDR3 nucleotides are TGTGCCATCAGCGAACCGGACAGGGCGGGGGGGGAGACCCAGTACTTC. The encoded protein is CAISEPDRAGGETQYF.

The gene calls are TRBV5-4 and TRBJ2-3; D is uncertain. V was trimmed by 0 bases and J by 6 bases, leaving 17 bases between them. The CDR3 consists of 16 residues. Germline V CDR1 and CDR2: SGHNT, YYREEE (reference sequence). CDR3 region: CASSLASDLIVDTQYF. The CDR3 DNA reads TGTGCCAGCAGCTTGGCCTCCGATCTAATTGTGGATACGCAGTATTTT.

This clone was observed once. The chain carries TRBV28 and TRBJ2-2; D unclear. Germline V gene data show CDR1 as MDHEN and CDR2 as SYDVKM. V lost 2 bases and J 5 bases, leaving 6 bases between the germline ends. The CDR3 runs to 13 residues. CDR3 nucleotide sequence: TGTGCCAGCAGTTTAACAGTTACCGGGGAGCTGTTTTTT. Protein: CASSLTVTGELFF.

This chain links TRBV7-2 with TRBJ1-5; D unclear. The CDR3 extends over 13 amino acids. Deletions cut 3 bases from V and 5 bases from J, with 8 bases between. Germline V gene data show CDR1 as SGHTA and CDR2 as FQGNSA. CDR3 sequence reads: CASSFGRHQPQHF. The CDR3, as DNA: TGTGCCAGCAGCTTCGGCAGGCATCAGCCCCAGCATTTT. Looking up the rest from reference TRBV7-2 and TRBJ1-5 gives the full variable domain: GAGVSQSPSNKVTEKGKDVELRCDPISGHTALYWYRQSLGQGLEFLIYFQGNSAPDKSGLPSDRFSAERTGGSVSTLTIQRTQQEDSAVYLCASSFGRHQPQHFGDGTRLSIL.

The J gene is TRBJ2-2, the V gene TRBV10-3, with 9 nucleotides matching TRBD1. CDR3 length: 14 amino acids. J lost 6 bases, V lost 4 bases, and 3 bases had no gene match. Germline CDR1 and CDR2: ENHRY and SYGVKD. CDR3 sequence (DNA): TGTGCCATCAGTGTTCGGGACAGGGCCGGGGAGCTGTTTTTT. Translated: CAISVRDRAGELFF.